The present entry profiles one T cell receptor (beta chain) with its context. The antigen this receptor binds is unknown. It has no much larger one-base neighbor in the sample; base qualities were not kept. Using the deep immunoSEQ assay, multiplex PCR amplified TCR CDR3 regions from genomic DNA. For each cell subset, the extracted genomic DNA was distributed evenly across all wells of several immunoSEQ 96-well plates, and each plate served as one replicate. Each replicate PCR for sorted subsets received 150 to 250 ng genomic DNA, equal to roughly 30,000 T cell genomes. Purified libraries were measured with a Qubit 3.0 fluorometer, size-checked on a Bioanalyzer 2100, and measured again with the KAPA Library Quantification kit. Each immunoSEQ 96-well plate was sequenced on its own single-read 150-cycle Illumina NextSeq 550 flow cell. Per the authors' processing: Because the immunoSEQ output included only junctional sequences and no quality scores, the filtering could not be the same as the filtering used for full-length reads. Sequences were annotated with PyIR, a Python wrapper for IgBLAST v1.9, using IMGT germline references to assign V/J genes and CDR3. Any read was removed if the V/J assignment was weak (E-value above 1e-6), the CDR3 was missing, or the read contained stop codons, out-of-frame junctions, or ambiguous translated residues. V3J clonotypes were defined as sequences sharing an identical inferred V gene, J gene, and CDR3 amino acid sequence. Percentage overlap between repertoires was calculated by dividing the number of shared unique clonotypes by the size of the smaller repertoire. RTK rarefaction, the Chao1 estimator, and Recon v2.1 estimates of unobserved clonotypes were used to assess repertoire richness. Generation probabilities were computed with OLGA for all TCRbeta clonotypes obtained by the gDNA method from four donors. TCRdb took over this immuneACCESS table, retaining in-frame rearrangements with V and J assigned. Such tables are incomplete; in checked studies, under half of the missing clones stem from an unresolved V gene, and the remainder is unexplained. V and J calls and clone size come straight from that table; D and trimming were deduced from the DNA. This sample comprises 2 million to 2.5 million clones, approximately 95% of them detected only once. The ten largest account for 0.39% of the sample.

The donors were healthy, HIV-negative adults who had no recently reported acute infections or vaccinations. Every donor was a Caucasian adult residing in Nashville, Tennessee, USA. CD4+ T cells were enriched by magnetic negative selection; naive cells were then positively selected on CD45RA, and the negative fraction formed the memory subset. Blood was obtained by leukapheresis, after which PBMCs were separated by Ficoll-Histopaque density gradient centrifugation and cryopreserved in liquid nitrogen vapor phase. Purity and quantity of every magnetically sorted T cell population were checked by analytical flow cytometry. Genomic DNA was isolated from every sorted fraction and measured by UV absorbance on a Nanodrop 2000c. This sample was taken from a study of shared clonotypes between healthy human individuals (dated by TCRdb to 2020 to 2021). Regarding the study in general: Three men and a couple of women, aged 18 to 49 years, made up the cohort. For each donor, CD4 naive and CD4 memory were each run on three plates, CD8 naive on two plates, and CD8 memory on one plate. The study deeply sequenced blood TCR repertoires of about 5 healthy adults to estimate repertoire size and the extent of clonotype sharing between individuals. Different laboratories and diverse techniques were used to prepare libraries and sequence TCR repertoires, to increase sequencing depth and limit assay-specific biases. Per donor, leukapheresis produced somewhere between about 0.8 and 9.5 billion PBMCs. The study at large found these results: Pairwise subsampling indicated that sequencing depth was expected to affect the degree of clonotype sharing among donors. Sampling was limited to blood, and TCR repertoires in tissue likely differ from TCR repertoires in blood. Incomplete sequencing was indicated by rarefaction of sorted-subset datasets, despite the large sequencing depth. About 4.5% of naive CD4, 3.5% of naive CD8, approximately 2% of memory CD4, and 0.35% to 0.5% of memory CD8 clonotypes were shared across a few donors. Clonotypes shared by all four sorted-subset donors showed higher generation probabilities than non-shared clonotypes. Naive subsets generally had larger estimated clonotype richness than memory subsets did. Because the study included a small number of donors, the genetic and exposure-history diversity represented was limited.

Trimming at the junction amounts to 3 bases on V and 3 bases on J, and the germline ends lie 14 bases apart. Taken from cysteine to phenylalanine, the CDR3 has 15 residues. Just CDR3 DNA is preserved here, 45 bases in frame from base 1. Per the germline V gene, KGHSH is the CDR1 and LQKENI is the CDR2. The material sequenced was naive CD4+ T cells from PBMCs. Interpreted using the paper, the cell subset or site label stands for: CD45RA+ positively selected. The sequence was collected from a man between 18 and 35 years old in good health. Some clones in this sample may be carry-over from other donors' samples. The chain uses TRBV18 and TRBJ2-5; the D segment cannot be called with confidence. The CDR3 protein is CASSPNRSGKETQYF. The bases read TGTGCCAGCTCACCGAATCGGAGTGGGAAAGAGACCCAGTACTTC.